This TCR beta chain derives from a study of CD8+CD57+ T cells in acquired aplastic anemia. Study-level information: CD4+ and CD8+ cells, once sorted, gave DNA averaging approximately 3 ug. Study findings and constraints: Significant differences in CD8+ Simpson's diversity were not observed between patients and controls.

In regard to this clonotype: The antigen remains unidentified.

CD8+CD57+ cell expansion, shown by flow cytometry, had occurred in the patients selected for sequencing. Every one of the patients had aplastic anemia (severe, acquired). Untreated patients provided the blood samples, with no therapy given before sampling. Profiling that covered TCR beta VDJ and CDR3 relied on genomic DNA as its template. TCRdb re-called the reads with MiXCR, one entry per CDR3 protein. The sample lists roughly 220,000 distinct CDR3 sequences, more than 55% occurring once. Germline CDR1 and CDR2: MGHDK and SYGVNS. There are 14 residues in the CDR3. Trimming cost V 4 bases and J 6 bases, with 15 bases left between them.

Sequenced input: sorted CD4+, CD8+, or CD8+CD57+ T cells (not recorded which) from PBMCs. J is TRBJ1-1 and V is TRBV25-1; unclear D gene. The TCR was taken from a human donor with aplastic anemia. CDR3: CASSASRRYAEAFF. CDR3 DNA sequence: TGTGCCAGCAGTGCATCCCGACGATATGCTGAAGCTTTCTTT. The full variable domain, in which reference TRBV25-1 and TRBJ1-1 provide the parts outside the CDR3, is EADIYQTPRYLVIGTGKKITLECSQTMGHDKMYWYQQDPGMELHLIHYSYGVNSTEKGDLSSESTVSRIRTEHFPLTLESARPSHTSQYLCASSASRRYAEAFFGQGTRLTVV.